These 22 T cell receptor beta chains originate from one sample sequenced in a study of blood T cell repertoires in COVID-19. The method was immunoSEQ multiplex PCR; TCRdb's version includes in-frame clones alone and lacks a portion of them. The sample yields 110,000 or so clones, about 83% seen once. Sequencing was carried out using peripheral blood. The origin of the receptors is a woman aged 45-65 years with acute or convalescent COVID-19.

This chain connects TRBV19 to TRBJ2-1, with D perhaps TRBD2 (6 bases). Trimming pared 6 bases from V and 2 bases from J, leaving 14 bases between. Per the germline V gene, CDR1 is LNHDA and CDR2 is SQIVND (reference sequence). The CDR3 totals 15 residues. The CDR3 loop reads CASSLSSGTYNEQFF. In DNA form, the CDR3 reads TGTGCCAGTAGCCTCAGTAGCGGCACCTACAATGAGCAGTTCTTC.

The chain recombines TRBV5-6 with TRBJ1-5; D ambiguous. Trimming stripped 0 bases from V and 5 bases from J, with 9 bases between. Germline loops: CDR1 SGHDT, CDR2 YYEEEE. The CDR3 spans 14 residues. CDR3 bases: TGTGCCAGCAGCTTGGGAGGGCGGCATCAGCCCCAGCATTTT. It is translated as CASSLGGRHQPQHF.

This CDR3 is CASRDRLRNTEAFF. The CDR3 DNA reads as TGTGCCAGTAGGGACAGACTACGGAACACTGAAGCTTTCTTT. This chain uses TRBV19 with TRBJ1-1; perhaps TRBD1 as D (6 bases). Trimming stripped 6 bases from V and 1 base from J, with 12 bases between. The V gene's germline CDR1 is LNHDA and CDR2 SQIVND (reference sequence). CDR3 size: 14 residues.

The chain combines TRBV7-2 with TRBJ1-4, with TRBD1 matching over 7 bases. The CDR3 has 15 amino acids. Trimming at V came to 3 bases and at J to 7 bases, leaving 8 bases not matched to a gene. Germline V gives CDR1 SGHTA, CDR2 FQGNSA. For the CDR3, the DNA is TGTGCCAGCAGCTTTACCGGGACAGATGGTGAAAAACTGTTTTTT. It is translated as CASSFTGTDGEKLFF.

The chain couples TRBV25-1 to TRBJ2-7; 7 nucleotides agree with TRBD2. Germline assignment: CDR1 MGHDK and CDR2 SYGVNS. Germline trimming cut 3 bases from V and 7 bases from J; bases unmatched to any gene: 3. The CDR3 totals 12 residues. DNA for the CDR3: TGTGCCAGCAGTGATGCCGGGAGGGAGCAGTACTTC. Translating it yields CASSDAGREQYF.

This chain uses TRBV5-6 with TRBJ2-1; D perhaps matches TRBD2 (5 bases). Germline CDR1 is SGHDT and CDR2 is YYEEEE. The CDR3 covers 15 residues. Trimming left V 1 base short and J 1 base short, with 9 bases between. DNA of the CDR3: TGTGCCAGCAGCTTGTACGCGGGTTCCTACAATGAGCAGTTCTTC. It is translated as CASSLYAGSYNEQFF.

This chain connects TRBV19 to TRBJ2-7; 7 nucleotides align to TRBD1. Germline trimming cut 5 bases from V and 2 bases from J; bases unmatched to any gene: 18. Per the germline V gene, CDR1 is LNHDA and CDR2 is SQIVND (reference sequence). The CDR3 has 18 amino acids. The CDR3 nucleotides read TGTGCCAGTAGTCCTGATTCTCGACAGGGTGTTCGGACCTACGAGCAGTACTTC. As protein: CASSPDSRQGVRTYEQYF.

This chain joins TRBV9 and TRBJ1-1; perhaps TRBD1 as D (5 bases). V was clipped by 4 bases and J by 2 bases, with 15 bases between them. The CDR3 runs to 15 residues. Germline assignment: CDR1 SGDLS and CDR2 YYNGEE. DNA of the CDR3: TGTGCCAGCAGCCCCGGGGGGATCCTAAACACTGAAGCTTTCTTT. Translation gives CASSPGGILNTEAFF.

The chain links TRBV27 to TRBJ2-1; TRBD2 aligns across 9 bases. Germline trimming cut 4 bases from V and 8 bases from J; bases unmatched to any gene: 15. Germline V lookup: CDR1 MNHEY, CDR2 SMNVEV (reference sequence). The CDR3 is made up of 17 amino acids. For the CDR3, the DNA is TGTGCCAGCAGTTCCCTAAGCGACGCGGGAGGGTCCGATGAGCAGTTCTTC. Translation gives CASSSLSDAGGSDEQFF.

This clone is a singleton in its sample. CDR3 residues: CASSTQGMGMNTEAFF. The CDR3 DNA sequence: TGTGCCAGTAGTACCCAGGGAATGGGAATGAACACTGAAGCTTTCTTT. This chain connects TRBV19 to TRBJ1-1, with D possibly being TRBD1 (5 bases). The CDR3 spans 16 residues. Germline CDR1 reads LNHDA; CDR2 reads SQIVND (reference sequence). V lost 4 bases and J lost 0, with 15 bases in between.

The chain is built from TRBV11-3 and TRBJ2-7; 8 bases are shared with TRBD1. This CDR3 comprises 12 residues. The trim removed 5 bases at V and 6 bases at J, leaving 3 bases unmatched. Germline-derived CDR1 and CDR2 are SGHNT and YENEEA. For the CDR3, the DNA is TGTGCCAGCAGCCTCAGGGGGCGCGAGCAGTACTTC. It translates to CASSLRGREQYF.

V is TRBV10-3 and J is TRBJ2-7; 7 positions agree with TRBD1. V gave up 6 bases and J gave up 0 bases; unmatched junction bases: 5. Germline loops: CDR1 ENHRY, CDR2 SYGVKD. The length of the CDR3 is 14 residues. The CDR3 region has the DNA TGTGCCATCAGCCTGGGACAGAACTCCTACGAGCAGTACTTC. This translates into CAISLGQNSYEQYF.

The V call is TRBV7-2, the J call TRBJ1-2; D might be TRBD1 (6 bases). Trimming took off 3 bases at V and 4 bases at J, with 15 bases between the two ends. The CDR3 extends over 15 amino acids. The V gene's germline CDR1 is SGHTA and CDR2 FQGNSA. CDR3 nucleotides: TGTGCCAGCAGCTTCACCCTAACAGGGCCCTATGGCTACACCTTC. Protein sequence: CASSFTLTGPYGYTF.

V gene TRBV2 combines with J gene TRBJ2-6, with a weak D call TRBD1 (6 bases). Germline values: CDR1 SNHLY, CDR2 FYNNEI. This CDR3 is 15 amino acids long. V dropped 8 bases and J dropped 4 bases, with 15 bases sitting between them. The CDR3 bases are TGTGCCAGCTATGGGGGCAGTCCCGGGGCCAACGTCCTGACTTTC. Translation gives CASYGGSPGANVLTF.

The chain is built from TRBV19 and TRBJ1-1; 7 bases match TRBD1. V was clipped by 5 bases and J by 10 bases; unmatched bases: 7. Germline V CDR1 and CDR2: LNHDA, SQIVND (reference sequence). CDR3 length: 12 residues. The CDR3 loop is CASSLGGLGAFF. The CDR3 DNA reads TGTGCCAGTAGTTTAGGGGGCTTAGGAGCTTTCTTT.

The chain employs TRBV11-2 and TRBJ2-5, with unresolved D. Trimming took 0 bases from V and 5 from J, leaving 7 bases between them. The germline V gene has CDR1 SGHAT and CDR2 FQNNGV. This CDR3 is 13 amino acids long. CDR3 sequence reads: CASSLDPSETQYF. Here the CDR3 DNA reads TGTGCCAGCAGCTTAGATCCCTCCGAGACCCAGTACTTC.

The V gene is TRBV7-7, the J gene TRBJ2-1; TRBD2 agrees at 8 bases. V gave up 2 bases and J gave up 0 bases; unmatched junction bases: 0. The germline gives CDR1 SSHAT, CDR2 FNYEAQ (reference sequence). CDR3 size: 15 residues. CDR3 sequence: CASSLSGSSYNEQFF. The CDR3 DNA follows: TGTGCCAGCAGCTTAAGCGGGAGCTCCTACAATGAGCAGTTCTTC.

The chain joins TRBV27 to TRBJ1-4, with TRBD1 as a possible D gene (6 bases). The CDR3 sequence is 15 residues long. The germline CDR1 and CDR2 sequences are MNHEY and SMNVEV (reference sequence). The germline V and J ends were trimmed by 5 bases and 4 bases, with 14 bases remaining between them. The CDR3 sequence: CASSTLGHYNEKLFF. CDR3 sequence (DNA): TGTGCCAGCAGTACCTTGGGACACTATAATGAAAAACTGTTTTTT.

The J gene is TRBJ2-3, the V gene TRBV7-2; 10 nucleotides agree with TRBD2. The V gene end was trimmed by 0 bases and the J gene end by 8 bases; junction bases not matched to a gene: 5. The CDR3 runs 15 residues. Per the germline V gene, CDR1 is SGHTA and CDR2 is FQGNSA. The CDR3 nucleotides read TGTGCCAGCAGCTTAGCGTGGACTAGCGGACTTACGCAGTATTTT. This gives the protein CASSLAWTSGLTQYF.

This clone showed up just once. The chain combines TRBV9 with TRBJ2-5; TRBD2 matches at 9 bases. Unmatched junction bases numbered 6, after V lost 1 base and J lost 5 bases. The CDR3 sequence is 15 residues long. Germline CDR1 SGDLS, CDR2 YYNGEE. CDR3: CASSVTPAGGETQYF. The CDR3 DNA is TGTGCCAGCAGCGTAACCCCTGCGGGAGGGGAGACCCAGTACTTC.

The CDR3 loop reads CASSDQGPNTEAFF. The CDR3 DNA follows: TGCGCCAGCAGTGACCAGGGGCCGAACACTGAAGCTTTCTTT. The J gene is TRBJ1-1, the V gene TRBV5-1; D may be TRBD1 (6 bases). CDR1 and CDR2 from the germline V gene are SGHRS and YFSETQ. The CDR3 consists of 14 residues. Between the trimmed V and J ends, which lost 5 bases and 1 base, there was a span of 12 bases.

This clone has only one observation. This sequence joins TRBV7-3 and TRBJ2-2; possible D gene TRBD2, 7 bases. CDR3 length: 15 amino acids. Trimming took 5 bases from V and 1 from J, leaving 11 bases between them. CDR1 and CDR2 (germline): SGHTA, FQGTGA. CDR3 amino acids: CASSQGGGNTGELFF. CDR3 sequence (DNA): TGTGCCAGCAGCCAGGGAGGGGGGAACACCGGGGAGCTGTTTTTT. Supplemented by reference TRBV7-3 and TRBJ2-2, the full variable domain reads GAGVSQTPSNKVTEKGKYVELRCDPISGHTALYWYRQSLGQGPEFLIYFQGTGAADDSGLPNDRFFAVRPEGSVSTLKIQRTERGDSAVYLCASSQGGGNTGELFFGEGSRLTVL.